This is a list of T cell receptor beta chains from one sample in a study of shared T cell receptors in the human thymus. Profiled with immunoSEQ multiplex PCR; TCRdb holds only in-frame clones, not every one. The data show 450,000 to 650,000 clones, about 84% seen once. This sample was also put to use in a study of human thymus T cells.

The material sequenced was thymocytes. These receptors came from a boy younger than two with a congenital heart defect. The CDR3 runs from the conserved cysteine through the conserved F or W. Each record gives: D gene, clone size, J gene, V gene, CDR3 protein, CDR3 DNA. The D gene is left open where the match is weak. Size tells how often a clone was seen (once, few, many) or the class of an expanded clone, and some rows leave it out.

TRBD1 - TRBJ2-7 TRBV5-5 CASSSGGYEQYF TGTGCCAGCAGCTCAGGGGGCTACGAGCAGTACTTC
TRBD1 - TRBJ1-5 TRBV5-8 CASSSKGGSGGGQPQHF TGTGCCAGCAGCTCAAAGGGGGGGTCAGGGGGCGGCCAGCCCCAGCATTTT
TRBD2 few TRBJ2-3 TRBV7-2 CASSLIAGGLYGTDTQYF TGTGCCAGCAGCTTAATAGCGGGAGGTTTGTATGGCACAGATACGCAGTATTTT
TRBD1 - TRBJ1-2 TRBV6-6 CASSRGQGDPNYGYTF TGTGCCAGCAGCCGGGGACAGGGCGACCCTAACTATGGCTACACCTTC
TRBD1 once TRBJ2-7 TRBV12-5 CASGFQDRDSYEQYF TGTGCTAGTGGTTTCCAAGACAGGGACTCCTACGAGCAGTACTTC
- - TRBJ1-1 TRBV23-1 CASSQSNRDPEAFF TGCGCCAGCAGTCAATCTAACAGGGACCCTGAAGCTTTCTTT
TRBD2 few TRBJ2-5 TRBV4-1 CASSQLLAEQETQYF TGCGCCAGCAGCCAACTACTAGCGGAGCAAGAGACCCAGTACTTC
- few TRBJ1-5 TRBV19 CASQPGGPGPQHF TGTGCCAGCCAACCCGGGGGGCCAGGGCCCCAGCATTTT
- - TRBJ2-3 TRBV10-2 CASSPDSRDTQYF TGCGCCAGCAGCCCGGACTCCAGAGATACGCAGTATTTT
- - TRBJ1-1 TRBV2 CASTRQFNTEAFF TGTGCCAGCACACGACAGTTCAACACTGAAGCTTTCTTT
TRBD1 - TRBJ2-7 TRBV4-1 CASSLTGTGTYEQYF TGCGCCAGCAGCCTAACCGGGACAGGGACCTACGAGCAGTACTTC
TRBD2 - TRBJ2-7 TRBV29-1 CSVVIAGGPHEQYF TGCAGCGTCGTCATAGCGGGAGGGCCCCACGAGCAGTACTTC
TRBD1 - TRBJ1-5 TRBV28 CASSYSDRAEQPQHF TGTGCCAGCAGTTACTCCGACAGGGCCGAACAGCCCCAGCATTTT
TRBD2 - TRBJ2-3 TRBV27 CASSQRLAGVGDTQYF TGTGCCAGCAGTCAAAGACTAGCGGGAGTGGGGGATACGCAGTATTTT
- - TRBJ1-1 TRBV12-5 CASGLVPGNTEAFF TGTGCTAGTGGTTTGGTACCAGGGAACACTGAAGCTTTCTTT
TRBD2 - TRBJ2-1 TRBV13 CASSSWVGLVNEQFF TGTGCCAGCAGCTCCTGGGTGGGACTAGTCAATGAGCAGTTCTTC
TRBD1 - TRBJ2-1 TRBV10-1 CASSSGTGNSEQFF TGCGCCAGCAGCTCCGGGACAGGGAACAGTGAGCAGTTCTTC
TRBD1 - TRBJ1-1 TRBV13 CASSTHRGRGTEAFF TGTGCCAGCAGCACCCACAGGGGGCGAGGAACTGAAGCTTTCTTT
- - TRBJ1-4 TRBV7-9 CASTAAGEMTNEKLFF TGTGCCAGCACCGCGGCAGGGGAGATGACTAATGAAAAACTGTTTTTT
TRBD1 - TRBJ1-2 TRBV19 CASRPTTGYNYGYTF TGTGCCAGTAGACCGACGACAGGGTACAACTATGGCTACACCTTC
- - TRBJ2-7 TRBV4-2 CASSQGRDGPYEQYF TGTGCCAGCAGCCAAGGGAGGGACGGCCCCTACGAGCAGTACTTC
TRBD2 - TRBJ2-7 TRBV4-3 CASSQDLFSAGGPIEQYF TGCGCCAGCAGCCAAGATCTGTTTTCGGCGGGAGGGCCGATCGAGCAGTACTTC
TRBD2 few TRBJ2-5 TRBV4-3 CASSQAGGPEETQYF TGCGCCAGCAGCCAAGCGGGAGGGCCGGAAGAGACCCAGTACTTC
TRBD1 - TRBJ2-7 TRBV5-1 CASSLGQGVSREQYF TGCGCCAGCAGCTTGGGACAGGGGGTATCGAGGGAGCAGTACTTC
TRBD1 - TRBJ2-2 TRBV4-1 CASSHAGQGAHTGELFF TGCGCCAGCAGCCATGCCGGACAGGGGGCTCACACCGGGGAGCTGTTTTTT
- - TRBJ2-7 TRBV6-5 CASSRTEYYEQYF TGTGCCAGCAGTCGGACAGAGTACTACGAGCAGTACTTC
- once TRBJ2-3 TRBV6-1 CASSELADTQYF TGTGCCAGCAGTGAACTAGCGGATACGCAGTATTTT